These 9 T cell receptor beta chains share one sample of origin, sequenced in a study of vaccination effects on CD4 cells after COVID-19. These receptors have no identified antigens. The method was immunoSEQ multiplex PCR; TCRdb's version includes in-frame clones alone and lacks a portion of them. The sample yields 55,000 to 70,000 clones, about four fifths seen once. Expansion of antigen-specific CD4+ T cells with viral peptide pools was carried out by the ViraFEST assay before sequencing. At the end of approximately 10 days of culture, CD4+ T cells were isolated. The sample in question was CD4+ T cells from PBMCs cultured with HCoV-229E spike peptides, obtained before COVID-19 vaccination. The receptors derive from a human donor who received a COVID-19 vaccine.

The chain has TRBV7-2 and TRBJ2-5; tentative D call: TRBD1 (5 bases). The CDR3 is 15 amino acids. Looked up from germline, CDR1 is SGHTA and CDR2 is FQGNSA. V dropped 4 bases and J dropped 3 bases, with 15 bases sitting between them. CDR3 DNA sequence: TGTGCCAGCAGCTGGGGCCGCGCGGCCGAAGAGACCCAGTACTTC. Translation gives CASSWGRAAEETQYF.

CDR3 in DNA: TGTGCCAGCTCACCACAGGGGACGGATGGCTACACCTTC. Amino acids: CASSPQGTDGYTF. J is TRBJ1-2 and V is TRBV18; weak D call: TRBD1 (5 bases). Germline V gene lookup returns CDR1 KGHSH and CDR2 LQKENI. The CDR3 extends over 13 amino acids. V was clipped by 1 base and J by 6 bases, with 9 bases between them.

V is TRBV21-1 and J is TRBJ2-7; TRBD1 is the table's D call, not checked against the DNA. TRBV21-1 is a documented pseudogene. The CDR3 runs to 17 residues. The CDR3 reads CASSKVSDRDCSYEQYV. The CDR3 region has the DNA TGTGCCAGCAGCAAAGTGTCGGACAGGGATTGTTCCTACGAGCAGTACGTC.

The rearrangement joins TRBV12-3 or TRBV12-4 to TRBJ2-5, with a possible D match to TRBD1 (6 bases). The CDR3 runs to 13 residues. Trimming took 5 bases from V and 7 from J, leaving 14 bases between them. CDR3 in DNA: TGTGCCAGCAGTCATACATCCAGGGGGACCCAGTACTTC. Protein product: CASSHTSRGTQYF.

The genes are TRBV15 and TRBJ2-5, with unresolved D. CDR3 length: 13 amino acids. Trimming removed 0 bases from V and 1 base from J, with 3 bases in between. Germline CDR1 and CDR2: LNHNV and YYDKDF (reference sequence). The chain's CDR3 is CATSRDLQETQYF. CDR3 bases: TGTGCCACCAGCAGAGATCTCCAAGAGACCCAGTACTTC.

The chain joins TRBV6-2 or TRBV6-3 to TRBJ1-2; D unresolved. CDR1 and CDR2 (germline): MNHEY, SVGEGT. CDR3 size: 17 residues. V shed 0 bases and J shed 4 bases, with 18 bases lying between them. Written as DNA, the CDR3 is TGTGCCAGCAGTTACTCAGTGGGAAGAAGGGCAACCTATGGCTACACCTTC. Its protein is CASSYSVGRRATYGYTF.

The chain uses TRBV28 and TRBJ2-7; D might be TRBD1 or TRBD2, each matching 5 bases. CDR1 and CDR2 from the germline V gene are MDHEN and SYDVKM. This CDR3 is built from 13 residues. V lost 5 bases and J 4 bases, leaving 12 bases between the germline ends. CDR3 region: CASSPGPIYEQYV. The CDR3 DNA is TGTGCCAGCAGTCCGGGGCCGATTTACGAGCAGTACGTC.

The genes are TRBV6-2 or TRBV6-3 and TRBJ2-5; TRBD2 is a possible D gene (5 bases). Trimming shortened V by 5 bases and J by 5 bases, and 9 bases separated the two germline ends. The CDR3 loop spans 12 amino acids. The germline V gene encodes CDR1 MNHEY and CDR2 SVGEGT. This CDR3 is CASSPGGETQYF. The CDR3 nucleotides are TGTGCCAGCAGTCCCGGAGGCGAGACCCAGTACTTC.

The rearrangement uses TRBV5-1 and TRBJ1-4, with D unclear. The germline V gene encodes CDR1 SGHRS and CDR2 YFSETQ. The CDR3 length is 16 residues. The V end lost 0 bases, the J end lost 2 bases, and 11 bases lay between the germline ends. The CDR3 loop reads CASSLGPQRTNEKLFF. Written as DNA, the CDR3 is TGCGCCAGCAGCTTGGGGCCTCAAAGGACTAATGAAAAACTGTTTTTT.